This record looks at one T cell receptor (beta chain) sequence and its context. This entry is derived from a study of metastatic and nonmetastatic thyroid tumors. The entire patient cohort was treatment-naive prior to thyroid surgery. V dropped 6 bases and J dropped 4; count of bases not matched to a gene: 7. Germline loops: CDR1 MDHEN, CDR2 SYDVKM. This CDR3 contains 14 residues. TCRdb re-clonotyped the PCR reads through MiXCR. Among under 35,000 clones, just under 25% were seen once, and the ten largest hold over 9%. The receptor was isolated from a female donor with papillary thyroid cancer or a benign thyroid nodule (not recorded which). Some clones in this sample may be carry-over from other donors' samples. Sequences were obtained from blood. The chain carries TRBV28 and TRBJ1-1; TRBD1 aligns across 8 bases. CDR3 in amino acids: CASSPDRVGTEAFF. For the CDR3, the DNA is TGTGCCAGCAGCCCGGACAGGGTTGGCACTGAAGCTTTCTTT.